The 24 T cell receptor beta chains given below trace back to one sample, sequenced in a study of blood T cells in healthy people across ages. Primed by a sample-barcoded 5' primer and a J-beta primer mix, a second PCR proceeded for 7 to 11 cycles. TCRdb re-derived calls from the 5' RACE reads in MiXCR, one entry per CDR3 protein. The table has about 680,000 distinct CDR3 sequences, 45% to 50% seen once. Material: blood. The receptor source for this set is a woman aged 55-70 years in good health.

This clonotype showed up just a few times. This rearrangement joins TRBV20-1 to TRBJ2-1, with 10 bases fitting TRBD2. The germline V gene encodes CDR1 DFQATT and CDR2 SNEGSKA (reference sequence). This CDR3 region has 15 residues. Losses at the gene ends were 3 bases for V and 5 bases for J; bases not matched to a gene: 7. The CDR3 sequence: CSASQSSGRHNEQFF. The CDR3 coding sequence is TGCAGTGCTAGCCAATCTAGCGGGAGACACAATGAGCAGTTCTTC.

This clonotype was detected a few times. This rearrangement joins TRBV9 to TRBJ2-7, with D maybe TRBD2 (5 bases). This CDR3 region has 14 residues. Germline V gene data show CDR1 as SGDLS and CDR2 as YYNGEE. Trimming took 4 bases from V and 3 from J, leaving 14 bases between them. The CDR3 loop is CASSRTGNFYEQYF. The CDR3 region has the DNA TGTGCCAGCAGCCGGACGGGGAATTTCTACGAGCAGTACTTC. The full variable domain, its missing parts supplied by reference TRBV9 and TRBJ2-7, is DSGVTQTPKHLITATGQRVTLRCSPRSGDLSVYWYQQSLDQGLQFLIQYYNGEERAKGNILERFSAQQFPDLHSELNLSSLELGDSALYFCASSRTGNFYEQYFGPGTRLTVT.

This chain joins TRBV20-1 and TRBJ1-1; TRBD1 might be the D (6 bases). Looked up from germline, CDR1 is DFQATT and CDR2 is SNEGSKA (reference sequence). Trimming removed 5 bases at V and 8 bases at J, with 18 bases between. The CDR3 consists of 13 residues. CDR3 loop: CSARGKSGTEAFF. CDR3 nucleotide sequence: TGCAGTGCTCGGGGAAAGTCCGGGACAGAAGCTTTCTTT.

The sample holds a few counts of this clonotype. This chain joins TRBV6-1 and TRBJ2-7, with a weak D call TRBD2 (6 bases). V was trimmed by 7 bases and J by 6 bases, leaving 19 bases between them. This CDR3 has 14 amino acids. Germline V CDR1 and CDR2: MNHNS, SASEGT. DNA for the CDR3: TGTGCCAGCAATCGGAGGGATTCCTATGGCGAGCAGTACTTC. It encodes CASNRRDSYGEQYF.

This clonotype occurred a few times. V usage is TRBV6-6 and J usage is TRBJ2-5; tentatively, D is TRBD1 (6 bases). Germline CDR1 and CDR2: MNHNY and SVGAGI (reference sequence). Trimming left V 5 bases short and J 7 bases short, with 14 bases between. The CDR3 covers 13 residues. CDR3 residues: CASSPYREGTQYF. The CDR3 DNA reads TGTGCCAGCAGTCCATACAGGGAAGGGACCCAGTACTTC.

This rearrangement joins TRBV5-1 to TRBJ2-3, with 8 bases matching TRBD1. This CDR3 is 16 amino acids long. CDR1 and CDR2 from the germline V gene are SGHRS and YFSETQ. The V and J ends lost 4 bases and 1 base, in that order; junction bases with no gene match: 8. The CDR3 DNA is TGCGCCAGCAGCCCGGAGACAGGGGTTGGCACAGATACGCAGTATTTT. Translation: CASSPETGVGTDTQYF.

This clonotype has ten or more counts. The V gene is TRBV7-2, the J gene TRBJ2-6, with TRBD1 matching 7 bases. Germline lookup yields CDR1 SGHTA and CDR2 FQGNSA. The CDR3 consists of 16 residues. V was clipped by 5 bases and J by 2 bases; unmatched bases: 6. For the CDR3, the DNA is TGTGCCAGCAGCAAATCGACAGGGACTGGGGCCAACGTCCTGACTTTC. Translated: CASSKSTGTGANVLTF.

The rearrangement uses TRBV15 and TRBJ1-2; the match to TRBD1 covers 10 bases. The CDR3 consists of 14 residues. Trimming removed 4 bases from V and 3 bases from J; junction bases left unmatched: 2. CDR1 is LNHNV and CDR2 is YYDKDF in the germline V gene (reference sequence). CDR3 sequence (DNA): TGTGCCACCAGCACCGGACAGGGGGACTATGGCTACACCTTC. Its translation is CATSTGQGDYGYTF.

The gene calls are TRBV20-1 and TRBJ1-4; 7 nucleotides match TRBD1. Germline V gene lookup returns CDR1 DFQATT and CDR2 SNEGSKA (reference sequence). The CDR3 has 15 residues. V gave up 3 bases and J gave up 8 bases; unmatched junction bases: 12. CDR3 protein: CSARQRQGSREKLFF. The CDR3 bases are TGCAGTGCTAGGCAACGACAGGGAAGTCGGGAAAAACTGTTTTTT.

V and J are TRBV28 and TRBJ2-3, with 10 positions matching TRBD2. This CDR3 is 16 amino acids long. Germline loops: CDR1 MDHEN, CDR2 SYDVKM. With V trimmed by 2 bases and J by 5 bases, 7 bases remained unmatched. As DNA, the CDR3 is TGTGCCAGCAGTTTAGCTAGCGGGAGAGGCGGAGATACGCAGTATTTT. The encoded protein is CASSLASGRGGDTQYF.

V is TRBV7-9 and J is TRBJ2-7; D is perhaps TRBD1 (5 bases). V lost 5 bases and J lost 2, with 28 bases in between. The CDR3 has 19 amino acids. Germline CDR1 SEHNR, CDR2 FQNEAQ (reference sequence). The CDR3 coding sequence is TGTGCCAGCAGCGGTGCAATGGCAGGGCAGTTCAAAAACCCCTACGAGCAGTACTTC. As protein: CASSGAMAGQFKNPYEQYF.

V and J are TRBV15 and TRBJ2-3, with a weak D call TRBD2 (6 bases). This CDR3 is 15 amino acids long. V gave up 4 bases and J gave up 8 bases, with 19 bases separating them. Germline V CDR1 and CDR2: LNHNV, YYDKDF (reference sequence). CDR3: CATSTQFGSDGTQYF. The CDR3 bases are TGTGCCACCAGCACCCAGTTCGGGAGTGACGGTACGCAGTATTTT. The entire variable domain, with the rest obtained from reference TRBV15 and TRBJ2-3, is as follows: DAMVIQNPRYQVTQFGKPVTLSCSQTLNHNVMYWYQQKSSQAPKLLFHYYDKDFNNEADTPDNFQSRRPNTSFCFLDIRSPGLGDTAMYLCATSTQFGSDGTQYFGPGTRLTVL.

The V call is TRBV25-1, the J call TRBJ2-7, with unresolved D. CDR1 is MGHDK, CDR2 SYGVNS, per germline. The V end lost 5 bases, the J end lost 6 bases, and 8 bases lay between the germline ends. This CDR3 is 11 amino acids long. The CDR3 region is CASSTGFEQYF. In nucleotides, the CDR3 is TGTGCCAGCAGTACTGGTTTCGAGCAGTACTTC.

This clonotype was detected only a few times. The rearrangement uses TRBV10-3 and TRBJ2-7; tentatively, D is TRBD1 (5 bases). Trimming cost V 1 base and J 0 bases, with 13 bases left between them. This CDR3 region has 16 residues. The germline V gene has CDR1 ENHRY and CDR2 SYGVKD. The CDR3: CAISEFGAQNSYEQYF. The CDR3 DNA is TGTGCCATCAGTGAGTTTGGGGCCCAGAACTCCTACGAGCAGTACTTC.

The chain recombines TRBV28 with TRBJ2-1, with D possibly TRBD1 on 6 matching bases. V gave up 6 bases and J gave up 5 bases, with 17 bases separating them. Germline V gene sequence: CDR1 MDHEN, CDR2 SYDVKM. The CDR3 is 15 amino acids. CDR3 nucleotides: TGTGCCAGCAGCCTACTGTCGGACAGCAACAATGAGCAGTTCTTC. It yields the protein CASSLLSDSNNEQFF.

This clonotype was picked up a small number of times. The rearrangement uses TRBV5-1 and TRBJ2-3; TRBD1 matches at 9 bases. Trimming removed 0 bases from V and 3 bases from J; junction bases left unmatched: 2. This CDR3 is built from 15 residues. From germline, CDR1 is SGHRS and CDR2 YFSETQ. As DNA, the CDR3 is TGCGCCAGCAGCTTGGAAGGACAGGGGACAGATACGCAGTATTTT. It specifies CASSLEGQGTDTQYF.

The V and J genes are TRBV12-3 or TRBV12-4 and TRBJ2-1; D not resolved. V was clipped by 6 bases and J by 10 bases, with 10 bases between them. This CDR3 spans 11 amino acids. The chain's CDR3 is CASSRSWEQFF. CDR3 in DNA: TGTGCCAGCAGCCGATCTTGGGAGCAGTTCTTC.

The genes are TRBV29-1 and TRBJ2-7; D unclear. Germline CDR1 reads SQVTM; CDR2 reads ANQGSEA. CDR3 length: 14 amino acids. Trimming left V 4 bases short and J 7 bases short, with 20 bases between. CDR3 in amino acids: CSVGRRLANNEQYF. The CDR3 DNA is TGCAGCGTTGGGCGCCGACTGGCAAACAATGAGCAGTACTTC.

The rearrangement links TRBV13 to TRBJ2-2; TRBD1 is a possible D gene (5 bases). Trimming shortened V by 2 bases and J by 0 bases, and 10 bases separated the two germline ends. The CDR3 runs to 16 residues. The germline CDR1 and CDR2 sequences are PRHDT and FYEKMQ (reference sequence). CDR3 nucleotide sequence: TGTGCCAGCAGCTTATTTGGGGCAGCGAACACCGGGGAGCTGTTTTTT. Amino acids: CASSLFGAANTGELFF.

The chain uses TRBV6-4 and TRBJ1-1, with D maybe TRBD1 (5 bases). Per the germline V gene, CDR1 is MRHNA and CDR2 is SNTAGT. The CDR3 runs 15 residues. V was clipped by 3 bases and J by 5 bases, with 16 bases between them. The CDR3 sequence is CASSDKTGGKTEAFF. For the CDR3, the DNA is TGTGCCAGCAGTGATAAAACCGGGGGTAAGACTGAAGCTTTCTTT.

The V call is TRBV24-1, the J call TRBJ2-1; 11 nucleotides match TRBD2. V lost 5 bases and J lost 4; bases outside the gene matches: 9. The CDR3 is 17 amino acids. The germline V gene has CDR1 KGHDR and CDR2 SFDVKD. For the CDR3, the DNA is TGTGCCACCAGTGGGTTGGGGGGGACTAGCGGTTACAATGAGCAGTTCTTC. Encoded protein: CATSGLGGTSGYNEQFF.

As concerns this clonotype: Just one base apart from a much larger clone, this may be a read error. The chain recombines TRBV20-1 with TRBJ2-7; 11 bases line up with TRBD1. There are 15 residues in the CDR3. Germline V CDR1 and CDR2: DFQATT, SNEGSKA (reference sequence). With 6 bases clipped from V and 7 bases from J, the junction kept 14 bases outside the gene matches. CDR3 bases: TGCAGTGCCATATCATCCAGGACAGGGGGCCGAGAGCAGTACTTC. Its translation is CSAISSRTGGREQYF.

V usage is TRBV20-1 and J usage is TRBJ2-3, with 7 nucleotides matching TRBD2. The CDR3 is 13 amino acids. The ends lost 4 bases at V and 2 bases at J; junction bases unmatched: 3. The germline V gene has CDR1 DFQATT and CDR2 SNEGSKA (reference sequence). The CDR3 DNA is TGCAGTGCTATAGCGGGCGTCACAGATACGCAGTATTTT. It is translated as CSAIAGVTDTQYF.

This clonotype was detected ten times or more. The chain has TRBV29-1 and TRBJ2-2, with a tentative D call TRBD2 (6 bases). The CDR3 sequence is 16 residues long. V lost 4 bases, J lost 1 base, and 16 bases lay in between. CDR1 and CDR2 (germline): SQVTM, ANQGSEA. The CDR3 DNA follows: TGCAGCGTTGTTTGGTCGGGTAGCGGGAACACCGGGGAGCTGTTTTTT. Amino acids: CSVVWSGSGNTGELFF.